This TCR beta chain was found in a study of blood T cell repertoires in COVID-19 (dated by TCRdb to the early 2020s). Regarding the study in general: Samples covering the acute and convalescent phases of COVID-19 were provided by collaborators in the United States, Italy and Spain. The repertoires were made available in a free public database intended to serve as a resource for research on the immune response to SARS-CoV-2. The prospective study material was composed of cDNA or gDNA derived from T cells, B-cell-depleted T cells, or PBMCs. Subjects who had been exposed to COVID-19, were actively infected with it, or had recovered from it provided the deeply sampled blood TCRbeta repertoires that made up the dataset. Samples came from the ongoing ImmuneRACE study (first 160 participants) plus 1,254 subjects from 6 global collaborators. Where available, HLA class I and class II types were taken from metadata supplied by the sample provider and were not determined by assay-based typing. Sample metadata almost always included a de-identified subject ID, COVID-19 status, age in years and sex. Points the paper makes about the study in general: Clinical and demographic metadata were provided uncurated, with the amount varying by source and participant.

CDR1 and CDR2 were assigned from the germline V gene as SGHAT and FQNNGV. Trimming at the junction amounts to 8 bases on V and 6 bases on J, and the germline ends lie 10 bases apart. The CDR3 numbers 11 residues from cysteine through phenylalanine. Only CDR3 DNA remains: 33 bases, in frame from the first base. Enrolling through a virtual design, the prospective study's participants ranged in age from about 18 to 89 years and lived across some 23 United States geographic areas. In the prospective study, participants were assigned to cohorts based on the clinical history participants reported in a screening survey and a study questionnaire. Exposed participants were defined as having been in contact with someone with a PCR-confirmed or clinician-diagnosed COVID-19 case within 2 weeks of study entry. In the prospective study, whole blood, serum and a nasopharyngeal or oropharyngeal swab were collected from each participant by mobile phlebotomists. Participants in the prospective study had the option to provide additional blood draws and questionnaires over an approximately 2-month period. Before DNA extraction, prospective study blood samples were shipped either frozen or at room temperature.

This clone has just one count. The antigen it recognizes is unknown. One base away there is no much larger clone; base qualities are not given. TCRbeta CDR3 regions were amplified from genomic DNA by means of the immunoSEQ Assay, a bias-controlled multiplex PCR. Processing in the source paper ran as follows. The number of nucleated cells in each sample was estimated from the amplification of reference gene primers within the assay. To quantify the absolute abundance of each unique TCRbeta CDR3 rearrangement, sequence reads were collapsed and filtered. For each sample, productive Simpson clonality was calculated by taking the square root of Simpson's diversity index across productive rearrangements. TCRdb obtained this table from immuneACCESS and retained in-frame rearrangements with V and J assigned. These tables miss some clones; where compared with another copy, unresolved V genes account for less than half of the shortfall, and the remainder is unexplained. That table gives V, J and clone size, and the DNA gave D and trimming. The table for this sample lists around 200,000 clones; approximately 86% of them were counted only once. The ten largest clones take up about 4.6% of the sample.

This receptor chain uses TRBV11-2 and TRBJ1-1, with the D segment identity uncertain. The sequence was obtained from a woman in her 30s who had been exposed to COVID-19. The source material was PBMCs or T cells enriched from blood (not recorded which). Here is the DNA: TGTGCCAGCGGAGTTAGGTCTGAAGCTTTCTTT. This sequence encodes CASGVRSEAFF. Supplemented by the reference TRBV11-2 and TRBJ1-1 proteins around the CDR3, the complete variable domain is EAGVAQSPRYKIIEKRQSVAFWCNPISGHATLYWYQQILGQGPKLLIQFQNNGVVDDSQLPKDRFSAERLKGVDSTLKIQPAKLEDSAVYLCASGVRSEAFFGQGTRLTVV.